This passage covers 27 T cell receptor beta chains from one sample sequenced in a study of radiotherapy plus CTLA-4 blockade in lung cancer. The table came from immunoSEQ multiplex PCR; TCRdb's copy has only in-frame clones and leaves some out. The top ten hold roughly 17% of the sample, which has around 56,000 clones, roughly 80% seen once. The source was peripheral blood, collected from a patient treated with radiotherapy plus ipilimumab. These receptors were obtained from a human donor with non-small cell lung cancer who had a complete response to radiotherapy plus ipilimumab.

V gene TRBV11-3 combines with J gene TRBJ2-2, with 14 bases identical to TRBD2. This CDR3 comprises 15 residues. V lost 6 bases to trimming and J lost 7 bases; unmatched junction nucleotides: 4. Germline V lookup: CDR1 SGHNT, CDR2 YENEEA. The CDR3 nucleotides read TGTGCCAGCAGTGGACTAGCGGGAGGTGTCGGGGAGCTGTTTTTT. Translation gives CASSGLAGGVGELFF.

Concerning this clone: One end of the junction varies from germline; a read error may be responsible. The V and J genes are TRBV5-6 and TRBJ2-5, with D maybe TRBD1 (5 bases). Germline V gives CDR1 SGHDT, CDR2 YYEEEE. There are 11 residues in the CDR3. The CDR3 nucleotides are TGTGCCAGCAGCTTGGTAGGGGCATTTAACTTC. It translates to CASSLVGAFNF.

V usage is TRBV19 and J usage is TRBJ1-5; 8 bases match TRBD1. Trimming cost V 7 bases and J 0 bases; bases outside gene matches: 8. CDR3 length: 16 amino acids. CDR1 and CDR2 from the germline V gene are LNHDA and SQIVND (reference sequence). The CDR3 DNA is TGTGCCAGTAACCCCACAGGGGGAAATAGCAATCAGCCCCAGCATTTT. Amino acid sequence: CASNPTGGNSNQPQHF.

V is TRBV30 and J is TRBJ2-1, with 9 nucleotides matching TRBD1. From germline, CDR1 is GTSNPN and CDR2 SVGIG (reference sequence). Losses at the gene ends were 5 bases for V and 14 bases for J; bases not matched to a gene: 7. This CDR3 is 11 amino acids long. The CDR3 DNA is TGTGCCTGGCACACAGGGGGCAGGAAGTTCTTC. Translation: CAWHTGGRKFF.

V gene TRBV29-1 combines with J gene TRBJ1-2; TRBD1 might be the D (5 bases). The V gene's germline CDR1 is SQVTM and CDR2 ANQGSEA. The V end lost 0 bases, the J end lost 4 bases, and 12 bases lay between the germline ends. The CDR3 loop spans 14 amino acids. CDR3 bases: TGCAGCGTTGAAGACCTGGGGAGGGGCTATGGCTACACCTTC. Translating gives CSVEDLGRGYGYTF. The full variable domain, completed using reference TRBV29-1 and TRBJ1-2, is SAVISQKPSRDICQRGTSLTIQCQVDSQVTMMFWYRQQPGQSLTLIATANQGSEATYESGFVIDKFPISRPNLTFSTLTVSNMSPEDSSIYLCSVEDLGRGYGYTFGSGTRLTVV.

This chain joins TRBV6-1 and TRBJ1-2; a weak D match, TRBD1 (6 bases). The germline V gene has CDR1 MNHNS and CDR2 SASEGT. Deletions cut 0 bases from V and 4 bases from J, with 9 bases between. The CDR3 loop spans 14 amino acids. CDR3 sequence: CASSEATGSYGYTF. In nucleotides, the CDR3 is TGTGCCAGCAGTGAAGCTACAGGGTCCTATGGCTACACCTTC.

The rearrangement uses TRBV19 and TRBJ2-7; D uncertain. V was cut by 5 bases and J by 3 bases, with 20 bases left in between. In germline, CDR1 is LNHDA, CDR2 SQIVND (reference sequence). This CDR3 is 16 amino acids long. The CDR3 bases are TGTGCCAGTAGTCCCCTCTTTAGTGGTTCAGGCTACGAGCAGTACTTC. It yields the protein CASSPLFSGSGYEQYF.

This chain joins TRBV6-1 and TRBJ1-1, with 11 bases aligning to TRBD1. The J segment lost 6 bases and the V segment lost 7 bases, leaving 10 bases of the junction unmatched. CDR1 is MNHNS and CDR2 is SASEGT in the germline V gene. The CDR3 covers 15 residues. CDR3 protein: CASMKRTGGISEAFF. CDR3 in DNA: TGTGCCAGCATGAAACGGACAGGGGGCATATCTGAAGCTTTCTTT.

This chain connects TRBV5-1 to TRBJ2-2, with a possible D match to TRBD1 (5 bases). V gave up 0 bases and J gave up 4 bases, with 10 bases separating them. Germline lookup yields CDR1 SGHRS and CDR2 YFSETQ. CDR3 length: 15 amino acids. CDR3 DNA: TGCGCCAGCAGCTTGGGATCCGACAGCACCGGGGAGCTGTTTTTT. Its protein product is CASSLGSDSTGELFF.

The V and J genes are TRBV2 and TRBJ2-1; 12 positions match TRBD2. The germline gives CDR1 SNHLY, CDR2 FYNNEI. Trimming removed 7 bases from V and 6 bases from J; junction bases left unmatched: 10. The CDR3 spans 16 residues. The CDR3 region has the DNA TGTGCCAGCAACGAACTAGCGGGAGGAGGGGCCAATGAGCAGTTCTTC. This encodes CASNELAGGGANEQFF.

This sequence joins TRBV4-3 and TRBJ2-3; 11 bases are shared with TRBD2. V shed 0 bases, J shed 3 bases, and the junction held 14 bases outside the gene matches. In germline, CDR1 is LGHNA, CDR2 YSLEER. The CDR3 contains 20 residues. The CDR3 sequence: CASSQDWLAGGRGTTDTQYF. CDR3 in DNA: TGCGCCAGCAGCCAAGATTGGCTAGCGGGGGGTCGAGGGACGACAGATACGCAGTATTTT.

The CDR3 region has the DNA TGTGCCAGCAGCCCAGGCTCCTACGAGCAGTACTTC. Amino acids: CASSPGSYEQYF. The chain couples TRBV7-2 to TRBJ2-7, with no clear D. V lost 5 bases to trimming and J lost 0 bases, with 5 bases between them. The CDR3 sequence is 12 residues long. In germline, CDR1 is SGHTA, CDR2 FQGNSA.

The rearrangement uses TRBV30 and TRBJ1-5, with 9 bases that match TRBD1. Germline V gene lookup returns CDR1 GTSNPN and CDR2 SVGIG (reference sequence). V was pared by 4 bases and J by 7 bases, with 8 bases of the junction left unmatched. The CDR3 is 14 amino acids. CDR3 region: CAWTLGTGNQPQHF. The CDR3 coding sequence is TGTGCCTGGACTCTCGGGACAGGGAACCAGCCCCAGCATTTT.

This sequence joins TRBV6-4 and TRBJ2-7, with 10 bases identical to TRBD2. Looked up from germline, CDR1 is MRHNA and CDR2 is SNTAGT. The length of the CDR3 is 15 residues. V was clipped by 7 bases and J by 7 bases; unmatched bases: 13. The DNA of the CDR3 is TGTGCCAGCAAGAAACTAGCGGGAAGAGAGCGGGAGCAGTACGTC. It translates to CASKKLAGREREQYV.

The chain has TRBV19 and TRBJ2-7, with D possibly TRBD1 on 6 matching bases. Trimming cost V 1 base and J 6 bases, with 7 bases left between them. Germline V gene sequence: CDR1 LNHDA, CDR2 SQIVND (reference sequence). The CDR3 has 12 residues. For the CDR3, the DNA is TGTGCCAGTAGTATAGGGACAGTCGAGCAGTACTTC. Its translation is CASSIGTVEQYF.

This clone was found once. The chain couples TRBV7-9 to TRBJ2-5, with TRBD2 identical over 11 bases. With V trimmed by 1 base and J by 5 bases, 9 bases remained unmatched. This CDR3 has 17 residues. Per the germline V gene, CDR1 is SEHNR and CDR2 is FQNEAQ (reference sequence). Here the CDR3 DNA reads TGTGCCAGCAGCTTAGGCGCTAGCGGGAGGAAGCGGGAGACCCAGTACTTC. It is translated as CASSLGASGRKRETQYF.

V gene TRBV10-1 combines with J gene TRBJ2-5; TRBD2 agrees at 7 bases. The J segment lost 1 base and the V segment lost 5 bases, leaving 7 bases of the junction unmatched. The germline V gene encodes CDR1 WNHNN and CDR2 SYGVQD (reference sequence). This CDR3 is 15 amino acids long. The CDR3 is CASSPSGTTQETQYF. The CDR3 DNA reads TGCGCCAGCAGTCCCTCAGGGACTACCCAAGAGACCCAGTACTTC.

The V call is TRBV28, the J call TRBJ2-1; D not resolved. Trimming removed 2 bases at V and 6 bases at J, with 11 bases between. The CDR3 contains 14 residues. Germline CDR1 reads MDHEN; CDR2 reads SYDVKM. The CDR3 region is CASSLGATLNEQFF. The CDR3 DNA reads TGTGCCAGCAGTTTAGGAGCTACCCTCAATGAGCAGTTCTTC.

The genes are TRBV5-4 and TRBJ2-3; TRBD1 matches 9 bases. Germline CDR1 reads SGHNT; CDR2 reads YYREEE (reference sequence). V lost 4 bases and J lost 2; bases outside the gene matches: 11. This CDR3 has 17 amino acids. CDR3 residues: CASSGGQGKGVTDTQYF. The CDR3 DNA is TGTGCCAGCAGCGGGGGACAGGGAAAAGGAGTCACAGATACGCAGTATTTT.

CDR3 nucleotide sequence: TGTGCCAGCCTAAACCCGGGACAGGGGATGCGCGAGCAGTACGTC. This encodes CASLNPGQGMREQYV. The genes are TRBV2 and TRBJ2-7; 10 nucleotides align to TRBD1. Germline CDR1 reads SNHLY; CDR2 reads FYNNEI. Trimming at V came to 8 bases and at J to 6 bases, leaving 13 bases not matched to a gene. The CDR3 has 15 residues.

The V gene is TRBV7-8, the J gene TRBJ2-1; 9 bases are a match to TRBD1. The trim removed 5 bases at V and 4 bases at J, leaving 6 bases unmatched. Germline CDR1 is SGHVS and CDR2 is FQNEAQ. CDR3 size: 15 residues. The CDR3 sequence is CASSADRGRYNEQFF. In DNA form, the CDR3 reads TGTGCCAGCAGCGCAGACAGGGGGAGGTACAATGAGCAGTTCTTC.

V is TRBV19 and J is TRBJ2-1, with a weak D call TRBD1 (5 bases). The V gene's germline CDR1 is LNHDA and CDR2 SQIVND (reference sequence). V was clipped by 5 bases and J by 0 bases, with 11 bases between them. The CDR3 is 15 amino acids. CDR3 in DNA: TGTGCCAGTAGTGCTACAGGTTTCTCCTACAATGAGCAGTTCTTC. It encodes CASSATGFSYNEQFF.

The table lists this clone with a few counts. V is TRBV6-5 and J is TRBJ1-2; 10 nucleotides match TRBD1. This CDR3 has 15 amino acids. V lost 4 bases, J lost 3 bases, and 5 bases stayed unmatched. Looked up from germline, CDR1 is MNHEY and CDR2 is SVGAGI. CDR3 nucleotides: TGTGCCAGCAGTTCTCACGGGACAGGGGACTATGGCTACACCTTC. Translation: CASSSHGTGDYGYTF.

The chain joins TRBV5-1 to TRBJ2-5; 7 bases agree with TRBD1. After removal of 3 bases from V and 7 bases from J, the junction contained 9 bases not matched to a gene. The CDR3 length is 14 residues. CDR1 and CDR2 (germline): SGHRS, YFSETQ. This chain's CDR3 is CASSSRQGSGTQYF. CDR3 bases: TGCGCCAGCAGCTCAAGACAGGGATCGGGGACCCAGTACTTC. The full variable domain, its missing parts supplied by reference TRBV5-1 and TRBJ2-5, is KAGVTQTPRYLIKTRGQQVTLSCSPISGHRSVSWYQQTPGQGLQFLFEYFSETQRNKGNFPGRFSGRQFSNSRSEMNVSTLELGDSALYLCASSSRQGSGTQYFGPGTRLLVL.

The V gene is TRBV7-4, the J gene TRBJ2-7; the D is unclear. The CDR3 covers 19 residues. V shed 5 bases and J shed 0 bases, with 26 bases lying between them. Looked up from germline, CDR1 is SGHVT and CDR2 is SQSDAQ. CDR3 loop: CASSIPSITLQALSYEQYF. Written as DNA, the CDR3 is TGTGCCAGCAGCATCCCGTCAATAACCCTCCAAGCCCTCTCCTACGAGCAGTACTTC.

The CDR3 DNA reads as TGTGCCAGCAGCTTAGATTCTCGGGGCACTGAAGCTTTCTTT. This codes for CASSLDSRGTEAFF. This chain uses TRBV7-8 with TRBJ1-1; D remains ambiguous. The germline gives CDR1 SGHVS, CDR2 FQNEAQ. The V end lost 1 base, the J end lost 4 bases, and 10 bases lay between the germline ends. The CDR3 covers 14 residues.

The chain uses TRBV27 and TRBJ2-2, with 10 nucleotides matching TRBD2. Germline V lookup: CDR1 MNHEY, CDR2 SMNVEV (reference sequence). V was pared by 1 base and J by 3 bases, with 11 bases of the junction left unmatched. The CDR3 is 19 amino acids. CDR3 bases: TGTGCCAGCAGTTTATGGGCTAGCGGGAGCTCCTTCTACACCGGGGAGCTGTTTTTT. Amino acid sequence: CASSLWASGSSFYTGELFF.